This TCR beta chain was recovered during a study of T cells in Graves' hyperthyroidism and ophthalmopathy. Study summary: Blood was drawn when the patient was first diagnosed and still untreated.

There were TCR beta CDR3 regions amplified from RNA transcripts. RT-PCR in the first round (using the HTBI primer set) targeted the TCR CDR3. One entry per CDR3 protein, called by TCRdb with MiXCR from the multiplex PCR reads. The table records a few hundred thousand distinct CDR3 sequences, 18% of them present only once. The study, taken as a whole, reports: The majority of expanded thyroid clonotypes above 0.001 also appeared in blood.

This clonotype was detected many times. Its antigen is currently unknown. Looked up from germline, CDR1 is SNHLY and CDR2 is FYNNEI. The CDR3 spans 15 residues. Trimming at V came to 7 bases and at J to 3 bases, leaving 9 bases not matched to a gene. Sequenced: blood. The sequence came from a man between 18 and 29 years old with Graves' ophthalmopathy. The rearrangement joins TRBV2 to TRBJ1-1; 9 bases map to TRBD1. CDR3: CASNRQGGRDTEAFF. The CDR3 bases are TGTGCCAGCAATAGACAGGGGGGGAGGGACACTGAAGCTTTCTTT.